The T cell receptor (beta chain) under discussion was sequenced for a study of OX40 agonist ivuxolimab in advanced cancers. Study information: Subjects had a mean age of around 60 years, with a range of about 23 to 90; around 84% were male.

The assay was immunoSEQ multiplex PCR, and TCRdb's table has in-frame clones only and misses some. Here the sample spans about 120,000 clones, 93% being singletons. Trimming cost V 8 bases and J 1 base, with 17 bases left between them. CDR3 length: 15 amino acids. The germline gives CDR1 MDHEN, CDR2 SYDVKM. Notes on this clone: Antigen specificity is unknown.

Points from the study as a whole: Circulating CD4+ and CD8+ T cells showed clonal expansion by week 6 at 0.1 to 3.0 mg/kg.

The gene calls are TRBV28 and TRBJ1-1, with D possibly TRBD1 on 5 matching bases. The origin of this receptor is an adult with an advanced solid tumor such as melanoma, head and neck, liver or kidney cancer. The specimen was CD4+ or CD8+ T cells sorted from blood, collected in a trial of the OX40 agonist ivuxolimab. The CDR3 nucleotides are TGTGCCAGCCTAAAGGCGGGGACGGCGAACACTGAAGCTTTCTTT. Translating it yields CASLKAGTANTEAFF. The full variable domain, in which reference TRBV28 and TRBJ1-1 provide the parts outside the CDR3, is DVKVTQSSRYLVKRTGEKVFLECVQDMDHENMFWYRQDPGLGLRLIYFSYDVKMKEKGDIPEGYSVSREKKERFSLILESASTNQTSMYLCASLKAGTANTEAFFGQGTRLTVV.